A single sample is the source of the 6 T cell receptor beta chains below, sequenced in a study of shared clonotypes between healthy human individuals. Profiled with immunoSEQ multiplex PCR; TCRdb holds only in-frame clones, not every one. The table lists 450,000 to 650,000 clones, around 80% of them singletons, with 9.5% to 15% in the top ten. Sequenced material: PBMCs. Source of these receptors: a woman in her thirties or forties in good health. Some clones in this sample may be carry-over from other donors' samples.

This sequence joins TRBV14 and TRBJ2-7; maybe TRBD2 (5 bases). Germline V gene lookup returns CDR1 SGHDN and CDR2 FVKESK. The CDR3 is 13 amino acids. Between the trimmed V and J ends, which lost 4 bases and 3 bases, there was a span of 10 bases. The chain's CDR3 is CASSRASSYEQYF. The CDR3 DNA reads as TGTGCCAGCAGCCGGGCTAGCAGCTACGAGCAGTACTTC.

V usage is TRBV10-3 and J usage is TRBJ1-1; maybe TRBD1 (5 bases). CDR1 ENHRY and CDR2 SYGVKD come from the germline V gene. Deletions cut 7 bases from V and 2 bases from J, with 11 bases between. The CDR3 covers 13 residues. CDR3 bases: TGTGCCATCAAGGGCAGGGTCAACACTGAAGCTTTCTTT. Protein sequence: CAIKGRVNTEAFF.

CDR3 residues: CASTPGDEAFF. In nucleotides, the CDR3 is TGTGCCAGCACCCCGGGCGATGAAGCTTTCTTT. J is TRBJ1-1 and V is TRBV18; D call uncertain. Germline lookup yields CDR1 KGHSH and CDR2 LQKENI. CDR3 size: 11 residues. The V gene lost 8 bases and the J gene lost 7 bases, with 11 bases spanning the gap.

The CDR3 is CASSPGHEDTEAFF. CDR3 sequence (DNA): TGCGCCAGCAGCCCCGGACATGAGGATACTGAAGCTTTCTTT. The chain couples TRBV5-1 to TRBJ1-1; a possible D gene is TRBD1 (5 bases). V was pared by 4 bases and J by 5 bases, with 15 bases between. CDR1 and CDR2 from the germline V gene are SGHRS and YFSETQ. The CDR3 contains 14 residues.

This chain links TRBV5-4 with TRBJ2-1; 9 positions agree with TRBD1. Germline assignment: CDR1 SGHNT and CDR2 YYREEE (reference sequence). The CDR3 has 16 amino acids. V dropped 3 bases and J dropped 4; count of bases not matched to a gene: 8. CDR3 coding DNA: TGTGCCAGCAGCTCGTCCCTGACAGGGGGGTACAATGAGCAGTTCTTC. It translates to CASSSSLTGGYNEQFF.

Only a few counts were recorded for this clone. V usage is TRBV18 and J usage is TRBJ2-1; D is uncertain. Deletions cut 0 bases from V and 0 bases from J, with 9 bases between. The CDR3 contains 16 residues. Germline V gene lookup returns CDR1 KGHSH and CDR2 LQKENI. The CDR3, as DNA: TGTGCCAGCTCACCACCAGCAGTCCCCTCCTACAATGAGCAGTTCTTC. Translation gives CASSPPAVPSYNEQFF.